Below, one TCR beta chain is given with its context. This library used roughly 370 ng RNA and molecular barcoded adaptors spanning alpha/delta and beta/gamma chains. In TCRdb, the reads were re-called with MiXCR into one record per CDR3 protein. This sample has about 90,000 distinct CDR3 sequences, with approximately 13% found just once. The CDR3 is 12 amino acids. Trimming took off 6 bases at V and 1 base at J, with 9 bases between the two ends. Looked up from germline, CDR1 is DFQATT and CDR2 is SNEGSKA (reference sequence). The data are from a study of read filtering for tumor transcriptome and immune sequencing. Study information: After DNase treatment, RNA was made into whole-transcriptome libraries.

The TCR comes from a donor aged 40 or over with multiple myeloma. The sequencing sample was made of a population of CD138-negative cells sorted from bone marrow. This chain links TRBV20-1 with TRBJ1-2; D is perhaps TRBD1 (6 bases). CDR3 sequence (DNA): TGCAGTGCACCGGACAGTAACTATGGCTACACCTTC. As protein: CSAPDSNYGYTF.